The 17 T cell receptor beta chains given below trace back to one sample, sequenced in a study of blood T cell repertoires in COVID-19. The data were produced by immunoSEQ multiplex PCR, yet TCRdb's version contains in-frame clones alone and is incomplete. The table includes 300,000 to 450,000 clones, approximately 77% detected once. Sequenced material: peripheral blood. The receptor set was obtained from a human donor with acute or convalescent COVID-19. The donor label of this sample is uncertain.

The chain links TRBV11-2 to TRBJ1-1; a weak D match, TRBD1 (6 bases). With 5 bases removed from V and 4 bases from J, the gap between germline ends came to 8 bases. The length of the CDR3 is 12 residues. Germline V gene lookup returns CDR1 SGHAT and CDR2 FQNNGV. CDR3 amino acids: CASSTRGTEAFF. The DNA of the CDR3 is TGTGCCAGCAGCACCAGGGGCACTGAAGCTTTCTTT.

The chain combines TRBV9 with TRBJ2-7; 7 bases match TRBD1. CDR1 and CDR2 (germline): SGDLS, YYNGEE. V lost 0 bases to trimming and J lost 3 bases; unmatched junction nucleotides: 3. The CDR3 sequence is 14 residues long. CDR3 in DNA: TGTGCCAGCAGCGTAGGACAGGGTGGCTACGAGCAGTACTTC. Translation gives CASSVGQGGYEQYF.

This chain uses TRBV2 with TRBJ2-7, with TRBD2 matching over 13 bases. After removal of 6 bases from V and 6 bases from J, the junction contained 5 bases not matched to a gene. Germline lookup yields CDR1 SNHLY and CDR2 FYNNEI. This CDR3 spans 14 amino acids. CDR3 sequence reads: CASRTSGRLLEQYF. The CDR3 DNA reads TGTGCCAGCAGGACTAGCGGGAGGTTGCTCGAGCAGTACTTC.

This chain joins TRBV5-1 and TRBJ1-5; D remains ambiguous. The V end lost 4 bases, the J end lost 2 bases, and 13 bases lay between the germline ends. This CDR3 is built from 15 residues. CDR1 SGHRS and CDR2 YFSETQ come from the germline V gene. CDR3 DNA: TGCGCCAGCAGCCCTGGTGGCAGCGGCAATCAGCCCCAGCATTTT. Translating gives CASSPGGSGNQPQHF.

The V gene is TRBV2, the J gene TRBJ2-7, with TRBD1 matching 7 bases. The V gene end was trimmed by 6 bases and the J gene end by 0 bases; junction bases not matched to a gene: 5. The CDR3 runs 14 residues. Germline lookup yields CDR1 SNHLY and CDR2 FYNNEI. The CDR3 sequence: CASSVTGNSYEQYF. For the CDR3, the DNA is TGTGCCAGCAGCGTGACAGGGAACTCCTACGAGCAGTACTTC.

The V and J genes are TRBV9 and TRBJ2-7, with 8 nucleotides matching TRBD2. Germline CDR1 is SGDLS and CDR2 is YYNGEE. The CDR3 loop spans 15 amino acids. After removal of 0 bases from V and 2 bases from J, the junction contained 4 bases not matched to a gene. CDR3 sequence (DNA): TGTGCCAGCAGCGTAGACCCGGGGGGGCCCTACGAGCAGTACTTC. Its translation is CASSVDPGGPYEQYF. Looking up the rest from reference TRBV9 and TRBJ2-7 gives the full variable domain: DSGVTQTPKHLITATGQRVTLRCSPRSGDLSVYWYQQSLDQGLQFLIQYYNGEERAKGNILERFSAQQFPDLHSELNLSSLELGDSALYFCASSVDPGGPYEQYFGPGTRLTVT.

This clone occurred once. The chain employs TRBV27 and TRBJ2-7; TRBD1 is a possible D gene (7 bases). Germline V lookup: CDR1 MNHEY, CDR2 SMNVEV (reference sequence). V was shortened by 6 bases and J by 5 bases, with 23 bases between the two germline ends. The CDR3 sequence is 16 residues long. DNA for the CDR3: TGTGCCAGCAGACACCCGACGGGACAGCCGGGAGACGAGCAGTACTTC. Its translation: CASRHPTGQPGDEQYF.

The chain has TRBV18 and TRBJ1-2, with TRBD1 matching 8 bases. CDR3 length: 13 amino acids. Germline CDR1 KGHSH, CDR2 LQKENI. The junction had 7 bases not matched to a gene; V was cut back by 6 bases and J by 7 bases. The CDR3 reads CASSQGAPGGYTF. DNA for the CDR3: TGTGCCAGCTCCCAGGGGGCGCCGGGTGGCTACACCTTC.

This clone was picked up a small number of times. V gene TRBV2 combines with J gene TRBJ1-2; D ambiguous. Germline lookup yields CDR1 SNHLY and CDR2 FYNNEI. The CDR3 extends over 14 amino acids. The V and J ends lost 4 bases and 4 bases respectively, with 13 bases between them. CDR3: CASSGARPSYGYTF. CDR3 sequence (DNA): TGTGCCAGCAGTGGGGCCAGGCCTTCCTATGGCTACACCTTC.

CDR3 in DNA: TGCAGCGTAATCAGGGATAGCGGCTACACCTTC. Amino acids: CSVIRDSGYTF. The rearrangement joins TRBV29-1 to TRBJ1-2; a weak D match, TRBD1 (5 bases). The CDR3 runs to 11 residues. Germline V gene sequence: CDR1 SQVTM, CDR2 ANQGSEA. V lost 6 bases to trimming and J lost 8 bases, with 13 bases between them.

This clone is a singleton in its sample. The chain joins TRBV15 to TRBJ2-1, with 7 positions matching TRBD2. Germline CDR1 reads LNHNV; CDR2 reads YYDKDF (reference sequence). V dropped 4 bases and J dropped 4; count of bases not matched to a gene: 7. The CDR3 spans 15 residues. The CDR3 DNA follows: TGTGCCACCAGCAAAGAAGCGGGGAGTTACAATGAGCAGTTCTTC. It translates to CATSKEAGSYNEQFF.

To note about this clone: Other DNA sequences in this specimen translate into the identical CDR3. This chain connects TRBV6-5 to TRBJ1-6; maybe TRBD1 (6 bases). The CDR3 totals 15 residues. V lost 5 bases to trimming and J lost 10 bases, with 18 bases between them. Germline CDR1 and CDR2: MNHEY and SVGAGI. CDR3: CASSLTGRGDSPLHF. As DNA, the CDR3 is TGTGCCAGCAGTCTAACAGGCAGGGGTGACTCACCCCTCCACTTT.

This clone showed up just a few times. The chain recombines TRBV19 with TRBJ1-1; 10 bases are a match to TRBD1. V was clipped by 4 bases and J by 3 bases; unmatched bases: 11. The germline CDR1 and CDR2 sequences are LNHDA and SQIVND (reference sequence). This CDR3 is 17 amino acids long. The chain's CDR3 is CASSKYRDRGLDTEAFF. CDR3 DNA sequence: TGTGCCAGTAGTAAATACCGGGACAGGGGTTTGGACACTGAAGCTTTCTTT.

The DNA of the CDR3 is TGTGCCAGCAGTGATGAGGGTTGGGGAGGTGAAGCTTTCTTT. This codes for CASSDEGWGGEAFF. The chain has TRBV6-1 and TRBJ1-1; no reliable D call. The CDR3 spans 14 residues. In germline, CDR1 is MNHNS, CDR2 SASEGT. V shed 3 bases and J shed 7 bases, with 15 bases lying between them.

The rearrangement uses TRBV6-2 or TRBV6-3 and TRBJ2-3; 11 positions match TRBD1. J was trimmed by 3 bases and V by 4 bases; bases with no gene match: 3. Germline CDR1 reads MNHEY; CDR2 reads SVGEGT. The CDR3 consists of 15 residues. In DNA form, the CDR3 reads TGTGCCAGCAGTTTGGGACAGGGGGTGACAGATACGCAGTATTTT. Translated: CASSLGQGVTDTQYF.

V usage is TRBV2 and J usage is TRBJ2-1; D possibly corresponds to TRBD1 (6 bases). Germline loops: CDR1 SNHLY, CDR2 FYNNEI. The CDR3 loop spans 13 amino acids. With 1 base removed from V and 8 bases from J, the gap between germline ends came to 9 bases. The DNA for the CDR3 is TGTGCCAGCAGTGAAGGGACAGCCCATGAGCAGTTCTTC. It codes for CASSEGTAHEQFF.

CDR3 amino acids: CASSYQDRGRMDTQYF. CDR3 in DNA: TGTGCCAGCAGTTACCAGGACAGGGGGCGCATGGATACGCAGTATTTT. V and J are TRBV2 and TRBJ2-3; 11 positions agree with TRBD1. This CDR3 is 16 amino acids long. CDR1 and CDR2 from the germline V gene are SNHLY and FYNNEI. V gave up 5 bases and J gave up 6 bases; unmatched junction bases: 10. The whole variable domain, remainder taken from reference TRBV2 and TRBJ2-3, is EPEVTQTPSHQVTQMGQEVILRCVPISNHLYFYWYRQILGQKVEFLVSFYNNEISEKSEIFDDQFSVERPDGSNFTLKIRSTKLEDSAMYFCASSYQDRGRMDTQYFGPGTRLTVL.